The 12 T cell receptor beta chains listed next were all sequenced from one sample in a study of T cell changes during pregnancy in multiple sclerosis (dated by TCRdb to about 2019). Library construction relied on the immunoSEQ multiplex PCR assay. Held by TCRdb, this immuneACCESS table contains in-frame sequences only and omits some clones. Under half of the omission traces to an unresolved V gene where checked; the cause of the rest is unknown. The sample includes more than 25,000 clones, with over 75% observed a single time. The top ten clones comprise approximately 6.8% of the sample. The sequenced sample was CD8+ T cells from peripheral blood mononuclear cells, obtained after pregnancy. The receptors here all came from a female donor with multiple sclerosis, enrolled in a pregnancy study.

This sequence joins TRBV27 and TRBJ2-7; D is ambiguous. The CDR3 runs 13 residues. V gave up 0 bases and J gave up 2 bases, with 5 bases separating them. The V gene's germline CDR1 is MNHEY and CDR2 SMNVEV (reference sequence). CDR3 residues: CASSLSQAYEQYF. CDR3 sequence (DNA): TGTGCCAGCAGTTTATCCCAGGCCTACGAGCAGTACTTC.

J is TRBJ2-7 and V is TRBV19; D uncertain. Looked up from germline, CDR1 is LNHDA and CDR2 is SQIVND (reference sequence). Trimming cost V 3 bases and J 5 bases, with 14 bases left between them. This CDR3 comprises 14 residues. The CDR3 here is CASSIGTERDEQYF. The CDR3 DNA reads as TGTGCCAGTAGTATTGGTACAGAAAGAGACGAGCAGTACTTC.

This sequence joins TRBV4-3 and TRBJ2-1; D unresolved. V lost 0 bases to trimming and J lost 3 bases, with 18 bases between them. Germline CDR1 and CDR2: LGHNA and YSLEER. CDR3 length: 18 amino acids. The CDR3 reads CASSQEPIAPDFYNEQFF. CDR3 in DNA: TGCGCCAGCAGCCAAGAGCCAATAGCCCCTGATTTCTACAATGAGCAGTTCTTC.

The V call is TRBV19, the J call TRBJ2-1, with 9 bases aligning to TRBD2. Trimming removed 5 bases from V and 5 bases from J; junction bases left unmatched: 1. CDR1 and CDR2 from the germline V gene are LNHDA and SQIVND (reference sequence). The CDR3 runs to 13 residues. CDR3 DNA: TGTGCCAGTAGTGGACTAGCGCACAATGAGCAGTTCTTC. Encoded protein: CASSGLAHNEQFF.

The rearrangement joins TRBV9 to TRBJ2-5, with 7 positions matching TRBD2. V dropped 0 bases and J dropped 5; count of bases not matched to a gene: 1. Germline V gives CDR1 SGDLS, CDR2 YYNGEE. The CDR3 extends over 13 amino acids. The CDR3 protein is CASSVAAGETQYF. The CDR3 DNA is TGTGCCAGCAGCGTAGCAGCGGGGGAGACCCAGTACTTC.

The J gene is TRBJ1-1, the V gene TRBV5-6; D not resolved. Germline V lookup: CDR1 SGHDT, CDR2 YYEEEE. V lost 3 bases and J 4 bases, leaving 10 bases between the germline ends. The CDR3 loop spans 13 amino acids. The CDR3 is CASSWGGVTEAFF. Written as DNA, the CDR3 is TGTGCCAGCAGCTGGGGAGGAGTCACTGAAGCTTTCTTT.

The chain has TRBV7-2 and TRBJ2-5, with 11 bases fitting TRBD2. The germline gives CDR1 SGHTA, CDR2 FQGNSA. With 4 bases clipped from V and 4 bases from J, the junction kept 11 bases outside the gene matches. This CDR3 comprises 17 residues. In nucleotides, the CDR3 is TGTGCCAGCAGCTCACCCACTAGCGGGAGCAGAGCAGAGACCCAGTACTTC. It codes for CASSSPTSGSRAETQYF. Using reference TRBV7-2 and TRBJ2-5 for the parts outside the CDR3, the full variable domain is GAGVSQSPSNKVTEKGKDVELRCDPISGHTALYWYRQSLGQGLEFLIYFQGNSAPDKSGLPSDRFSAERTGGSVSTLTIQRTQQEDSAVYLCASSSPTSGSRAETQYFGPGTRLLVL.

In DNA, the CDR3 is TGTGCCAGCCCACCGCGGGGACAGGGTTACGAGCAGTACTTC. It codes for CASPPRGQGYEQYF. The chain recombines TRBV11-3 with TRBJ2-7; 9 nucleotides agree with TRBD1. The V gene end was trimmed by 8 bases and the J gene end by 4 bases; junction bases not matched to a gene: 9. In germline, CDR1 is SGHNT, CDR2 YENEEA. The CDR3 covers 14 residues.

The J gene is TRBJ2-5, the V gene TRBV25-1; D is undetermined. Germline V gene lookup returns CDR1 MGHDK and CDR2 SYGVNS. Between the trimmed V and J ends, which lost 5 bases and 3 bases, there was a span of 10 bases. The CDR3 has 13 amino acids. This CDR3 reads CASSPGAEETQYF. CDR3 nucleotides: TGTGCCAGCAGTCCCGGAGCAGAAGAGACCCAGTACTTC. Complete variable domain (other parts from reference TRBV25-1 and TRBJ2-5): EADIYQTPRYLVIGTGKKITLECSQTMGHDKMYWYQQDPGMELHLIHYSYGVNSTEKGDLSSESTVSRIRTEHFPLTLESARPSHTSQYLCASSPGAEETQYFGPGTRLLVL.

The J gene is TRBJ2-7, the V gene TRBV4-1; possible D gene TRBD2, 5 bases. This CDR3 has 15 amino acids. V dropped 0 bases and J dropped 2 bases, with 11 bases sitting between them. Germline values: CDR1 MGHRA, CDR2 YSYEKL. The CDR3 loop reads CASSQDLALAYEQYF. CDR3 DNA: TGCGCCAGCAGCCAAGATTTAGCGCTAGCCTACGAGCAGTACTTC.

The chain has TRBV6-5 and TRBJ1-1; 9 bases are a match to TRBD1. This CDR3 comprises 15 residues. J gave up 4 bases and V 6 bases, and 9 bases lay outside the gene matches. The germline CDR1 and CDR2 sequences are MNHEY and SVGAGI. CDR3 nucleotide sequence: TGTGCCAGCAGAATACAGGGGGCGGGTATCACTGAAGCTTTCTTT. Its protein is CASRIQGAGITEAFF.

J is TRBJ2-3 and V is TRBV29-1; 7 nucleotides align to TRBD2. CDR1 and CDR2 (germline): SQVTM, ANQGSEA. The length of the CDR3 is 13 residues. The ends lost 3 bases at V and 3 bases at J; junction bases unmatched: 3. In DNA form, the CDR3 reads TGCAGCGTTGAGGGAGGGTCAACAGATACGCAGTATTTT. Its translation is CSVEGGSTDTQYF.